The following is a T cell receptor beta chain sequence with its context. Per the original data handling: Amplification from reference gene primers served as the basis for estimated nucleated cell counts. TCRdb's table, derived via immunoSEQ multiplex PCR, lists solely in-frame clones and lacks some. V and J calls and clone size come straight from that table; D and trimming were deduced from the DNA. The sample has about 150,000 clones, roughly 90% seen once. The record originates from a study of blood T cell repertoires in COVID-19. Study summary: COVID-19 samples, acute and convalescent, were from the United States, Italy and Spain. PBMCs, B-cell-depleted T cells, or T cells provided the cDNA or gDNA that made up the material.

The CDR3 extends over 15 amino acids. Germline V gives CDR1 MDHEN, CDR2 SYDVKM. V lost 8 bases to trimming and J lost 0 bases, with 16 bases between them. Source material: peripheral blood. The clonotype was recovered from a man aged 55 to 70 with active or convalescent COVID-19. V usage is TRBV28 and J usage is TRBJ1-1, with D possibly TRBD1 on 5 matching bases. CDR3: CASWGLGQMNTEAFF. In DNA, the CDR3 is TGTGCCAGCTGGGGTTTGGGGCAGATGAACACTGAAGCTTTCTTT.